Below, 22 T cell receptor beta chains from the same sample are listed, as sequenced in a study of blood T cell repertoires in COVID-19. TCRdb's table, derived via immunoSEQ multiplex PCR, lists solely in-frame clones and lacks some. This sample has approximately 100,000 clones, with about 80% found just once. Sequencing was carried out using peripheral blood. The receptors originated from a man aged 60 to 75 with acute or convalescent COVID-19.

The chain carries TRBV4-1 and TRBJ2-7; no reliable D call. The V and J ends lost 0 bases and 3 bases respectively, with 6 bases between them. The germline V gene has CDR1 MGHRA and CDR2 YSYEKL. CDR3 length: 13 amino acids. CDR3 DNA: TGCGCCAGCAGCCAAGAAACGGTCTACGAGCAGTACTTC. Translating gives CASSQETVYEQYF.

The J gene is TRBJ1-5, the V gene TRBV27, with 10 nucleotides matching TRBD1. The V gene's germline CDR1 is MNHEY and CDR2 SMNVEV (reference sequence). This CDR3 spans 16 amino acids. The ends lost 1 base at V and 7 bases at J; junction bases unmatched: 7. The CDR3 DNA reads TGTGCCAGCAGTTTATTTTGGGGACAGGGGAACCAGCCCCAGCATTTT. Amino acids: CASSLFWGQGNQPQHF.

The CDR3 region has the DNA TGTGCCAGCAGCGCCATGAGGGTAACGAACACTGAAGCTTTCTTT. Translated: CASSAMRVTNTEAFF. This rearrangement joins TRBV7-2 to TRBJ1-1; D is unresolved. V lost 5 bases and J 1 base, leaving 14 bases between the germline ends. This CDR3 has 15 amino acids. Germline assignment: CDR1 SGHTA and CDR2 FQGNSA.

CDR3 loop: CASSLTGNTGELFF. CDR3 nucleotide sequence: TGCGCCAGCAGCTTGACAGGGAACACCGGGGAGCTGTTTTTT. The gene calls are TRBV5-1 and TRBJ2-2; maybe TRBD1 (5 bases). Trimming pared 1 base from V and 1 base from J, leaving 5 bases between. Germline V CDR1 and CDR2: SGHRS, YFSETQ. The CDR3 spans 14 residues.

The rearrangement links TRBV6-6 to TRBJ2-5; D might be TRBD2 (5 bases). The CDR3 extends over 13 amino acids. With 1 base removed from V and 4 bases from J, the gap between germline ends came to 7 bases. CDR1 MNHNY and CDR2 SVGAGI come from the germline V gene (reference sequence). DNA of the CDR3: TGTGCCAGCAGTTACTTGGAGGTAGAGACCCAGTACTTC. Encoded protein: CASSYLEVETQYF.

The V call is TRBV7-8, the J call TRBJ2-1; 8 bases are a match to TRBD2. The CDR3 totals 15 residues. Germline CDR1 and CDR2: SGHVS and FQNEAQ. J gave up 6 bases and V 2 bases, and 6 bases lay outside the gene matches. CDR3 region: CASSLPGGVGNEQFF. In DNA form, the CDR3 reads TGTGCCAGCAGCTTACCCGGGGGGGTCGGCAATGAGCAGTTCTTC.

The rearrangement uses TRBV27 and TRBJ2-3; TRBD2 matches at 12 bases. Per the germline V gene, CDR1 is MNHEY and CDR2 is SMNVEV (reference sequence). Trimming took 5 bases from V and 1 from J; bases not matched to a gene: 7. The CDR3 runs 17 residues. DNA of the CDR3: TGTGCCAGCAGTCCATCTGGGACTAGCGGGCGCACAGATACGCAGTATTTT. It specifies CASSPSGTSGRTDTQYF.

This clone was seen a handful of times. The rearrangement links TRBV4-1 to TRBJ1-5; 7 nucleotides agree with TRBD1. This CDR3 comprises 15 residues. Germline CDR1 is MGHRA and CDR2 is YSYEKL. J gave up 4 bases and V 0 bases, and 3 bases lay outside the gene matches. CDR3: CASSQETGRNQPQHF. Written as DNA, the CDR3 is TGCGCCAGCAGCCAAGAGACAGGGCGGAATCAGCCCCAGCATTTT.

V is TRBV6-5 and J is TRBJ1-1; D gene ambiguous. V was pared by 6 bases and J by 7 bases, with 15 bases between. Germline V gene sequence: CDR1 MNHEY, CDR2 SVGAGI. The CDR3 runs to 13 residues. The CDR3 DNA reads TGTGCCAGCAGAGCCACGAGGGAAAGTGAAGCTTTCTTT. Protein: CASRATRESEAFF.

This chain links TRBV6-5 with TRBJ1-2; possible D gene TRBD1, 6 bases. Germline V lookup: CDR1 MNHEY, CDR2 SVGAGI. The CDR3 has 13 residues. V dropped 5 bases and J dropped 5 bases, with 12 bases sitting between them. The CDR3 loop reads CASSTGQPYGYTF. As DNA, the CDR3 is TGTGCCAGCAGTACAGGACAGCCGTATGGCTACACCTTC.

The chain couples TRBV4-3 to TRBJ2-2; D is unresolved. This CDR3 region has 13 residues. Trimming took off 5 bases at V and 2 bases at J, with 6 bases between the two ends. From germline, CDR1 is LGHNA and CDR2 YSLEER. CDR3: CASSMGNTGELFF. CDR3 nucleotides: TGCGCCAGCAGCATGGGCAACACCGGGGAGCTGTTTTTT.

Here the CDR3 reads CATSDLYGTANQETQYF. CDR3 sequence (DNA): TGTGCCACCAGTGATTTGTATGGGACAGCGAACCAAGAGACCCAGTACTTC. This rearrangement joins TRBV24-1 to TRBJ2-5; 7 bases fit TRBD1. The J segment lost 0 bases and the V segment lost 0 bases, leaving 6 bases of the junction unmatched. Germline values: CDR1 KGHDR, CDR2 SFDVKD. This CDR3 contains 17 residues.

The chain has TRBV7-8 and TRBJ2-7; the D is unclear. This CDR3 comprises 15 residues. The V and J ends lost 1 base and 1 base respectively, with 11 bases between them. CDR1 and CDR2 (germline): SGHVS, FQNEAQ. CDR3: CASSLVLRISYEQYF. For the CDR3, the DNA is TGTGCCAGCAGCTTAGTTTTGCGGATTTCCTACGAGCAGTACTTC.

The chain links TRBV9 to TRBJ2-3; 8 nucleotides line up with TRBD2. With V trimmed by 0 bases and J by 2 bases, 5 bases remained unmatched. Germline V CDR1 and CDR2: SGDLS, YYNGEE. This CDR3 is built from 16 residues. The CDR3 sequence is CASSVAGRGDTDTQYF. CDR3 in DNA: TGTGCCAGCAGCGTAGCCGGGCGGGGGGACACAGATACGCAGTATTTT.

This clone was detected a few times. This chain joins TRBV13 and TRBJ1-5; D is uncertain. Looked up from germline, CDR1 is PRHDT and CDR2 is FYEKMQ (reference sequence). CDR3 length: 16 amino acids. The germline V and J ends were trimmed by 2 bases and 0 bases, with 11 bases remaining between them. The CDR3 region is CASSLSGRYSNQPQHF. Here the CDR3 DNA reads TGTGCCAGCAGCTTAAGCGGCCGTTATAGCAATCAGCCCCAGCATTTT.

The chain links TRBV6-5 to TRBJ1-3; D uncertain. This CDR3 has 15 amino acids. Trimming removed 7 bases from V and 0 bases from J, with 13 bases in between. CDR1 and CDR2 from the germline V gene are MNHEY and SVGAGI. CDR3 loop: CASIETGISGNTIYF. In DNA, the CDR3 is TGTGCCAGCATCGAGACCGGGATCTCTGGAAACACCATATATTTT.

The J gene is TRBJ1-2, the V gene TRBV5-1; TRBD1 matches 9 bases. V dropped 4 bases and J dropped 8; count of bases not matched to a gene: 9. The CDR3 contains 14 residues. Germline loops: CDR1 SGHRS, CDR2 YFSETQ. The CDR3 region is CASSPPGQGSGYTF. The CDR3 nucleotides are TGCGCCAGCAGCCCTCCGGGACAGGGTTCCGGCTACACCTTC.

The V and J genes are TRBV4-1 and TRBJ2-2; D is ambiguous. CDR3 length equals 16 residues. Trimming removed 4 bases from V and 0 bases from J, with 12 bases in between. Germline CDR1 and CDR2: MGHRA and YSYEKL. CDR3 in DNA: TGCGCCAGCAGCCTGTCTAGGCTAACGAACACCGGGGAGCTGTTTTTT. Its translation: CASSLSRLTNTGELFF.

This chain joins TRBV7-9 and TRBJ2-7, with D maybe TRBD2 (5 bases). The CDR3 sequence is 14 residues long. The V and J ends lost 6 bases and 0 bases respectively, with 12 bases between them. CDR1 and CDR2 (germline): SEHNR, FQNEAQ (reference sequence). Written as DNA, the CDR3 is TGTGCCAGCAGTTCCGGGATCAGCTCCTACGAGCAGTACTTC. Translation: CASSSGISSYEQYF. The full variable domain, with the rest looked up from reference TRBV7-9 and TRBJ2-7, is DTGVSQNPRHKITKRGQNVTFRCDPISEHNRLYWYRQTLGQGPEFLTYFQNEAQLEKSRLLSDRFSAERPKGSFSTLEIQRTEQGDSAMYLCASSSGISSYEQYFGPGTRLTVT.

The gene calls are TRBV7-2 and TRBJ2-7, with a tentative D call TRBD2 (6 bases). In germline, CDR1 is SGHTA, CDR2 FQGNSA. This CDR3 has 14 amino acids. Trimming shortened V by 3 bases and J by 0 bases, and 9 bases separated the two germline ends. CDR3 in amino acids: CASSLGLYSYEQYF. The DNA for the CDR3 is TGTGCCAGCAGCTTGGGACTGTACTCCTACGAGCAGTACTTC.

The chain has TRBV20-1 and TRBJ2-3; D not certain. In germline, CDR1 is DFQATT, CDR2 SNEGSKA (reference sequence). V lost 5 bases, J lost 5 bases, and 8 bases lay in between. The CDR3 loop spans 11 amino acids. CDR3 loop: CSADLGDTQYF. CDR3 nucleotides: TGCAGTGCTGATCTAGGAGATACGCAGTATTTT.

The chain joins TRBV5-7 to TRBJ1-5; tentative D call: TRBD1 (5 bases). TRBV5-7 is an ORF, and what it does is uncertain. The CDR3 extends over 15 amino acids. V was cut by 1 base and J by 7 bases, with 15 bases left in between. This CDR3 reads CASSLKGVRDQPQHF. In DNA form, the CDR3 reads TGTGCCAGCAGCTTGAAAGGGGTAAGAGACCAGCCCCAGCATTTT.